Shown below are 25 T cell receptor beta chains from a single sample sequenced in a study of T cells in localized non-small cell lung cancer. TCRdb's copy holds only in-frame clones and misses some; the assay was immunoSEQ multiplex PCR. The repertoire consists of about 82,000 clones, with over 70% occurring once and the leading ten covering roughly 19%. The sample here was PBMCs, taken before any cancer treatment. The receptor set was obtained from a man aged 35 to 69 with stage II squamous cell lung carcinoma.

J is TRBJ1-2 and V is TRBV28; 8 bases agree with TRBD1. CDR1 and CDR2 from the germline V gene are MDHEN and SYDVKM. The CDR3 extends over 15 amino acids. Trimming cost V 4 bases and J 3 bases; bases outside gene matches: 7. CDR3 loop: CASSSLDREDYGYTF. In DNA form, the CDR3 reads TGTGCCAGCAGTTCCCTGGACAGGGAGGACTATGGCTACACCTTC.

This sequence joins TRBV11-2 and TRBJ2-1; possibly TRBD1 for D (6 bases). The length of the CDR3 is 14 residues. Germline V CDR1 and CDR2: SGHAT, FQNNGV. The ends were cut back, 5 bases at V and 4 bases at J, with 12 bases in the middle. CDR3 bases: TGTGCCAGCAGCCCACGGACAGATTACAATGAGCAGTTCTTC. Its protein product is CASSPRTDYNEQFF.

This chain uses TRBV28 with TRBJ2-7; D gene unclear. CDR3 length: 12 amino acids. V was shortened by 10 bases and J by 4 bases, with 14 bases between the two germline ends. Germline CDR1 MDHEN, CDR2 SYDVKM. The CDR3 is CATRGEVYEQYF. The DNA for the CDR3 is TGTGCCACCCGCGGTGAGGTATACGAGCAGTACTTC. Based on the CDR3 plus reference TRBV28 and TRBJ2-7, the full variable domain is DVKVTQSSRYLVKRTGEKVFLECVQDMDHENMFWYRQDPGLGLRLIYFSYDVKMKEKGDIPEGYSVSREKKERFSLILESASTNQTSMYLCATRGEVYEQYFGPGTRLTVT.

The chain combines TRBV11-2 with TRBJ2-5, with 9 bases aligning to TRBD2. Germline CDR1 reads SGHAT; CDR2 reads FQNNGV. The CDR3 sequence is 18 residues long. Trimming took 0 bases from V and 1 from J; bases not matched to a gene: 9. CDR3 protein: CASSLDPWSGGTQETQYF. Written as DNA, the CDR3 is TGTGCCAGCAGCTTAGACCCTTGGAGCGGGGGGACCCAAGAGACCCAGTACTTC. The complete variable domain, with remaining parts taken from reference TRBV11-2 and TRBJ2-5, reads EAGVAQSPRYKIIEKRQSVAFWCNPISGHATLYWYQQILGQGPKLLIQFQNNGVVDDSQLPKDRFSAERLKGVDSTLKIQPAKLEDSAVYLCASSLDPWSGGTQETQYFGPGTRLLVL.

The chain recombines TRBV10-3 with TRBJ2-7, with 9 bases lining up with TRBD2. Losses at the gene ends were 0 bases for V and 1 base for J; bases not matched to a gene: 1. The V gene's germline CDR1 is ENHRY and CDR2 SYGVKD. This CDR3 is 15 amino acids long. The CDR3 region is CAISESAGGSYEQYF. The CDR3 nucleotides read TGTGCCATCAGTGAGTCTGCGGGGGGGTCCTACGAGCAGTACTTC.

The V and J genes are TRBV4-1 and TRBJ2-1; D possibly matches TRBD1 or TRBD2 (5 bases each). The CDR3 loop spans 15 amino acids. Trimming left V 4 bases short and J 6 bases short, with 16 bases between. Germline assignment: CDR1 MGHRA and CDR2 YSYEKL. CDR3 in amino acids: CASSRGASGVNEQFF. In DNA, the CDR3 is TGCGCCAGCAGCCGAGGGGCGAGCGGTGTCAATGAGCAGTTCTTC.

The genes are TRBV27 and TRBJ2-7, with D hard to call. V lost 4 bases and J 6 bases, leaving 7 bases between the germline ends. This CDR3 is built from 11 residues. Germline lookup yields CDR1 MNHEY and CDR2 SMNVEV (reference sequence). CDR3 sequence reads: CASSWLGEQYF. CDR3 sequence (DNA): TGTGCCAGCAGTTGGTTGGGCGAGCAGTACTTC.

The gene calls are TRBV7-6 and TRBJ2-7; D gene unclear. The V and J ends lost 6 bases and 9 bases respectively, with 18 bases between them. CDR1 and CDR2 from the germline V gene are SGHVS and FNYEAQ. The CDR3 is 13 residues long. CDR3 in amino acids: CASSLGFAKVQYF. The CDR3 DNA sequence: TGTGCCAGCAGTTTGGGGTTTGCTAAGGTGCAGTACTTC.

This sequence joins TRBV5-1 and TRBJ2-5; 8 positions match TRBD1. This CDR3 has 14 amino acids. CDR1 is SGHRS and CDR2 is YFSETQ in the germline V gene. The junction had 4 bases not matched to a gene; V was cut back by 1 base and J by 5 bases. In nucleotides, the CDR3 is TGCGCCAGCAGCTTGACTGGACAGGGTGAGACCCAGTACTTC. It is translated as CASSLTGQGETQYF.

The V and J genes are TRBV7-9 and TRBJ1-6; no definite D call. Trimming cost V 4 bases and J 9 bases, with 13 bases left between them. The CDR3 has 14 amino acids. Germline V CDR1 and CDR2: SEHNR, FQNEAQ (reference sequence). CDR3 sequence reads: CASSYGPAPSPLHF. In DNA, the CDR3 is TGTGCCAGCAGCTACGGACCAGCCCCTTCACCCCTCCACTTT.

V is TRBV10-3 and J is TRBJ1-4, with 8 nucleotides matching TRBD1. The CDR3 sequence is 14 residues long. The V gene end was trimmed by 7 bases and the J gene end by 7 bases; junction bases not matched to a gene: 8. Germline CDR1 is ENHRY and CDR2 is SYGVKD. The CDR3 is CAIKATGDTEKLFF. CDR3 DNA sequence: TGTGCCATCAAGGCGACAGGGGATACTGAAAAACTGTTTTTT.

The chain uses TRBV6-5 and TRBJ1-1, with TRBD1 as a possible D gene (6 bases). Trimming removed 5 bases at V and 1 base at J, with 8 bases between. CDR1 is MNHEY and CDR2 is SVGAGI in the germline V gene. The CDR3 runs to 13 residues. The CDR3 sequence: CASSPGQNTEAFF. The CDR3 region has the DNA TGTGCCAGCAGTCCGGGACAGAACACTGAAGCTTTCTTT.

CDR3 coding DNA: TGTGCCAGCAGTGCGGACAGGAGAGCACGGAGCTCTGGAAACACCATATATTTT. As protein: CASSADRRARSSGNTIYF. The genes are TRBV6-1 and TRBJ1-3; 7 bases fit TRBD1. This CDR3 spans 18 amino acids. Per the germline V gene, CDR1 is MNHNS and CDR2 is SASEGT. Losses at the gene ends were 4 bases for V and 0 bases for J; bases not matched to a gene: 12.

This chain uses TRBV5-1 with TRBJ2-1; 12 positions match TRBD2. Germline V gene sequence: CDR1 SGHRS, CDR2 YFSETQ. Germline trimming cut 0 bases from V and 6 bases from J; bases unmatched to any gene: 4. The CDR3 sequence is 16 residues long. In DNA, the CDR3 is TGCGCCAGCAGCTTGGGACTAGCGGGGGCCCGCAATGAGCAGTTCTTC. Amino acid sequence: CASSLGLAGARNEQFF.

This clone occurred a few times. This chain connects TRBV28 to TRBJ1-6; D uncertain. Germline loops: CDR1 MDHEN, CDR2 SYDVKM. The CDR3 has 13 residues. Trimming cost V 1 base and J 9 bases, with 7 bases left between them. The chain's CDR3 is CASSLFLGSPLHF. The CDR3 DNA reads TGTGCCAGCAGTTTATTCCTAGGTTCACCCCTCCACTTT.

The rearrangement joins TRBV19 to TRBJ2-1; 10 bases match TRBD2. The germline V gene has CDR1 LNHDA and CDR2 SQIVND (reference sequence). The CDR3 runs 15 residues. The ends lost 9 bases at V and 8 bases at J; junction bases unmatched: 13. The CDR3 DNA is TGTGCCAGCATCTCGACTAGCGGGCCTTACTATGAGCAGTTCTTC. This gives the protein CASISTSGPYYEQFF.

This clone appeared a single time. This chain uses TRBV7-2 with TRBJ2-5; TRBD2 agrees at 11 bases. J lost 6 bases, V lost 5 bases, and 8 bases had no gene match. This CDR3 region has 15 residues. Germline CDR1 SGHTA, CDR2 FQGNSA. In DNA, the CDR3 is TGTGCCAGCAGCGGTCTAGCGGGAGGTCATAAGACCCAGTACTTC. Translation: CASSGLAGGHKTQYF. The full variable domain, completed using reference TRBV7-2 and TRBJ2-5, is GAGVSQSPSNKVTEKGKDVELRCDPISGHTALYWYRQSLGQGLEFLIYFQGNSAPDKSGLPSDRFSAERTGGSVSTLTIQRTQQEDSAVYLCASSGLAGGHKTQYFGPGTRLLVL.

This clone appeared many times. The chain employs TRBV28 and TRBJ2-2; 7 bases line up with TRBD2. The CDR3 extends over 17 amino acids. The germline gives CDR1 MDHEN, CDR2 SYDVKM. V shed 2 bases, J shed 2 bases, and the junction held 8 bases outside the gene matches. In DNA form, the CDR3 reads TGTGCCAGCAGTTTACTTCTACCGGGGGGAAACACCGGGGAGCTGTTTTTT. This sequence encodes CASSLLLPGGNTGELFF.

The chain uses TRBV7-9 and TRBJ1-2, with D possibly TRBD1 on 6 matching bases. V was pared by 4 bases and J by 2 bases, with 23 bases between. The length of the CDR3 is 18 residues. Germline V lookup: CDR1 SEHNR, CDR2 FQNEAQ (reference sequence). CDR3 sequence (DNA): TGTGCCAGCAGCTCCGGGACATCCAACCCCGAGGAAAACTATGGCTACACCTTC. This codes for CASSSGTSNPEENYGYTF.

J is TRBJ2-3 and V is TRBV7-2; no clear D gene. The CDR3 has 14 amino acids. Looked up from germline, CDR1 is SGHTA and CDR2 is FQGNSA. The V end was cut by 2 bases, the J end by 1 base, with 7 bases between. CDR3 DNA: TGTGCCAGCAGCTTATGGGCGGGCACAGATACGCAGTATTTT. Translation gives CASSLWAGTDTQYF. The entire variable domain, with the rest obtained from reference TRBV7-2 and TRBJ2-3, is as follows: GAGVSQSPSNKVTEKGKDVELRCDPISGHTALYWYRQSLGQGLEFLIYFQGNSAPDKSGLPSDRFSAERTGGSVSTLTIQRTQQEDSAVYLCASSLWAGTDTQYFGPGTRLTVL.

The chain carries TRBV5-1 and TRBJ2-6; D may match TRBD1 or TRBD2 (5 bases each). Germline V gene lookup returns CDR1 SGHRS and CDR2 YFSETQ. V lost 1 base and J 2 bases, leaving 10 bases between the germline ends. The CDR3 is made up of 16 amino acids. CDR3 sequence (DNA): TGCGCCAGCAGCTTGATGGGGGTAGCTGGGGCCAACGTCCTGACTTTC. Encoded protein: CASSLMGVAGANVLTF.

This sequence joins TRBV7-3 and TRBJ2-1; D is uncertain. The V end was cut by 1 base, the J end by 9 bases, with 7 bases between. The germline CDR1 and CDR2 sequences are SGHTA and FQGTGA. The CDR3 extends over 12 amino acids. CDR3 loop: CASSLSRTEQFF. CDR3 DNA sequence: TGTGCCAGCAGCTTAAGTCGGACTGAGCAGTTCTTC.

The genes are TRBV5-4 and TRBJ2-3, with TRBD1 identical over 8 bases. V lost 1 base and J lost 4; bases outside the gene matches: 2. The CDR3 is 14 amino acids. Germline values: CDR1 SGHNT, CDR2 YYREEE (reference sequence). The CDR3 nucleotides are TGTGCCAGCAGCTTGCAGGGGGCCGCAGATACGCAGTATTTT. Translating gives CASSLQGAADTQYF. Using reference TRBV5-4 and TRBJ2-3 for the parts outside the CDR3, the full variable domain is ETGVTQSPTHLIKTRGQQVTLRCSSQSGHNTVSWYQQALGQGPQFIFQYYREEENGRGNFPPRFSGLQFPNYSSELNVNALELDDSALYLCASSLQGAADTQYFGPGTRLTVL.

The J gene is TRBJ1-4, the V gene TRBV19; TRBD1 matches at 8 bases. V shed 2 bases, J shed 1 base, and the junction held 3 bases outside the gene matches. Germline-derived CDR1 and CDR2 are LNHDA and SQIVND (reference sequence). The CDR3 runs to 16 residues. CDR3 coding DNA: TGTGCCAGTAGTATATCAGGGGGCGGAACTAATGAAAAACTGTTTTTT. It codes for CASSISGGGTNEKLFF. Full variable domain (missing parts from reference TRBV19 and TRBJ1-4): DGGITQSPKYLFRKEGQNVTLSCEQNLNHDAMYWYRQDPGQGLRLIYYSQIVNDFQKGDIAEGYSVSREKKESFPLTVTSAQKNPTAFYLCASSISGGGTNEKLFFGSGTQLSVL.

The chain joins TRBV9 to TRBJ2-1, with TRBD1 identical over 7 bases. The length of the CDR3 is 16 residues. V lost 4 bases to trimming and J lost 2 bases; unmatched junction nucleotides: 9. Germline CDR1 and CDR2: SGDLS and YYNGEE. Here the CDR3 DNA reads TGTGCCAGCAGCCCTCAAGACAGGGCCACCTACAATGAGCAGTTCTTC. Protein sequence: CASSPQDRATYNEQFF.